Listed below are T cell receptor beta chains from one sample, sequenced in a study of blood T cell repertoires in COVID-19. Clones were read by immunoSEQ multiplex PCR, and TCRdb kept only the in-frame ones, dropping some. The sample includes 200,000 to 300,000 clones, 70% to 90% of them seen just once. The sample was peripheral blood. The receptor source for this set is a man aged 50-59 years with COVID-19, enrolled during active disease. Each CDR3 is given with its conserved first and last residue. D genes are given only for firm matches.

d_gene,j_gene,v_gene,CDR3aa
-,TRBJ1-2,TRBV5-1,CASSLEQGYGYTF
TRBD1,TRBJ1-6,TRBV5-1,CASSHGQGQNSPLHF
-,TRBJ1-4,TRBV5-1,CASSRDRPNEKLFF
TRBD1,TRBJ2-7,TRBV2,CASSEGDRGNYEQYF
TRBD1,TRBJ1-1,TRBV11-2,CASSLERPTLYGTGGTEAFF
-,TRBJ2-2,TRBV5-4,CASSLDRNTGELFF
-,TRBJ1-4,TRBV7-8,CASSSAGAREEKLFF
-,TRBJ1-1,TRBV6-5,CASSLTRGGTEAFF
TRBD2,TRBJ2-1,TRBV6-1,CASSEAGGYNEQFF
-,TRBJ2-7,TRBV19,CASSIDTYSYEQYF
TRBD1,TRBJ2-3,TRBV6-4,CASSDGTGGTDTQYF
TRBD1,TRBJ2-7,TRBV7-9,CASSRDRGAYEQYF
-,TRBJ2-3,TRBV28,CASSFSGFTDTQYF
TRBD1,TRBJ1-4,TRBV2,CASSANRGQNEKLFF
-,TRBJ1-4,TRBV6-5,CASNSPGMSAEKLFF
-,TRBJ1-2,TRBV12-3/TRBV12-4,CASSLGYGYGYTF
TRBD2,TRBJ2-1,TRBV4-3,CASSPRTSGGPYNEQFF
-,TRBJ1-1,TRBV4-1,CASSQAQGAGWENTEAFF
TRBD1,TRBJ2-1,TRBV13,CASSPPGQGNNEQFF
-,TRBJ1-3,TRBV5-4,CASSLRSSGNTIYF
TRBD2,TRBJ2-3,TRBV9,CASSVALAGAAADTQYF
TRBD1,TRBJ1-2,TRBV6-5,CASSALGGVYGYTF
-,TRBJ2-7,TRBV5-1,CASSFGVGYEQYF
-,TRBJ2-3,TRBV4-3,CASSPGGGADTQYF
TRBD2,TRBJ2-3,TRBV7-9,CASSLPRLAGYTDTQYF
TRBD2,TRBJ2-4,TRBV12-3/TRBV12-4,CASSGGTIQYF
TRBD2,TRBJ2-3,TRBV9,CASSTRSGLWTDTQYF
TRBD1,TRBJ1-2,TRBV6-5,CASSYTGAYGYTF
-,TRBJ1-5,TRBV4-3,CASSQEAGASQPQHF
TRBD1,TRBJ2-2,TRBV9,CASRDRVNTGELFF
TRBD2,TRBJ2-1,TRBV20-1,CRVAGGHEQFF
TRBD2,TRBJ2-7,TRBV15,CATSRERSGGTYEQYF
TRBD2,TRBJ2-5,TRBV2,CASSEPLAGGRPQETQYF
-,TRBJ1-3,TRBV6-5,CASSYFSGSGNTIYF
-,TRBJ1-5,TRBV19,CASSISRDQPQHF
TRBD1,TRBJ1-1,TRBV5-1,CASAGQGWWDTEAFF
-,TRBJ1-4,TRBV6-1,CASSDGYRSGKLFF